This is a list of T cell receptor beta chains from one sample in a study of cytomegalovirus exposure and HLA in healthy donors. Here immunoSEQ multiplex PCR was the method, and the copy in TCRdb shows in-frame clones only, minus some. The sample has about 120,000 clones; over 60% are singletons. The sequencing sample was made of PBMCs. Source of these receptors: a woman aged 55-69 years in good health and CMV-seropositive. Both conserved end residues are part of each CDR3. Fields, in order: V gene, J gene, CDR3 protein.

TRBV28	TRBJ2-3	CASSFSSGTGEDTQYF
TRBV6-1	TRBJ2-1	CASLLMPGTQIGQFF
TRBV7-6	TRBJ2-7	CASSAGGGRSYEQYF
TRBV6-1	TRBJ1-6	CASITVPGSPLHF
TRBV18	TRBJ2-1	CASSPSRGNEQFF
TRBV6-1	TRBJ1-1	CASSRQSTEAFF
TRBV28	TRBJ2-7	CASITSGRGPGEQYF
TRBV2	TRBJ1-2	CASSSPTGGMNGYTF
TRBV7-3	TRBJ2-1	CARSLGTGGWNEQFF
TRBV7-9	TRBJ2-2	CASSQNRGNTGELFF
TRBV7-2	TRBJ2-1	CASSTEGRNEQFF
TRBV7-3	TRBJ2-1	CASSPSGLAGRNEQFF
TRBV5-4	TRBJ1-3	CASSTSDRGNTIYF
TRBV7-9	TRBJ2-3	CASRSQGADTQYF
TRBV5-1	TRBJ2-1	CASSLRNRGNNEQFF
TRBV4-1	TRBJ2-5	CASSQDRGLAGGQETQYF
TRBV10-3	TRBJ2-7	CATRQGENEQYF
TRBV19	TRBJ1-2	CASTPMVGTEVNYGYTF
TRBV29-1	TRBJ1-2	CSVESIGQGNGYTF
TRBV6-1	TRBJ2-1	CASGGLAGAYNEQFF
TRBV6-1	TRBJ2-7	CASSETGKPYEQYF
TRBV4-1	TRBJ2-6	CASSRGENSGANVLTF
TRBV6-4	TRBJ2-3	CASSDQGAATQYF
TRBV18	TRBJ1-1	CASSWGDLGGAFF
TRBV7-3	TRBJ1-1	CASSLTGGNTEAFF
TRBV5-1	TRBJ1-5	CASSYVPMDRRYSNQPQHF
TRBV4-1	TRBJ2-3	CASSQGQTGADTQYF
TRBV6-1	TRBJ1-5	CASSEGGQFSNQPQHF
TRBV4-2	TRBJ2-1	CASSQDTREGEQFF
TRBV2	TRBJ2-7	CASSSSGTSDYEQYF
TRBV27	TRBJ2-3	CASSPGVDTQYF